This T cell receptor (beta chain) was sequenced in a study of technical replicates of blood from a few donors. This CDR3 has 16 residues. CDR1 is LNHDA, CDR2 SQIVND, per germline (reference sequence). J gave up 6 bases and V 3 bases, and 10 bases lay outside the gene matches. The assay was immunoSEQ multiplex PCR, and TCRdb's table has in-frame clones only and misses some. Of 74,000 or so clones listed, 75% to 95% are singletons. The rearrangement joins TRBV19 to TRBJ2-1; 8 nucleotides align to TRBD2. The source is a human donor in good health. The specimen was T cells isolated from PBMCs. CDR3 bases: TGTGCCAGTAGTATCAACAGGCTCGCGGGAGGCAATGAGCAGTTCTTC. Translating gives CASSINRLAGGNEQFF.